The 16 T cell receptor beta chains reported below all come from one sample, sequenced in a study of cytomegalovirus exposure and HLA in healthy donors. Both 60 Vbeta primers and 13 Jbeta primers went into the PCR. The protocol was immunoSEQ multiplex PCR, while the TCRdb copy is restricted to in-frame clones and leaves out a portion. The sample has 150,000 to 200,000 clones, approximately 80% seen once. Specimen: PBMCs. These TCRs come from a woman aged 30 to 39 in good health and CMV-seropositive.

V is TRBV2 and J is TRBJ2-2; 9 bases agree with TRBD2. The CDR3 has 16 residues. Germline values: CDR1 SNHLY, CDR2 FYNNEI. J gave up 6 bases and V 2 bases, and 7 bases lay outside the gene matches. CDR3 loop: CASSELGGGAPGELFF. The CDR3 bases are TGTGCCAGCAGTGAACTGGGCGGGGGGGCCCCCGGGGAGCTGTTTTTT.

The rearrangement joins TRBV5-6 to TRBJ1-3; TRBD1 is a possible D gene (5 bases). The germline V gene encodes CDR1 SGHDT and CDR2 YYEEEE. The length of the CDR3 is 15 residues. The V gene lost 4 bases and the J gene lost 0 bases, with 11 bases spanning the gap. Here the CDR3 reads CASSPGGPSGNTIYF. As DNA, the CDR3 is TGTGCCAGCAGCCCCGGGGGTCCCTCTGGAAACACCATATATTTT.

V is TRBV7-8 and J is TRBJ2-1, with 8 bases that match TRBD2. Germline loops: CDR1 SGHVS, CDR2 FQNEAQ. With 0 bases clipped from V and 8 bases from J, the junction kept 6 bases outside the gene matches. The CDR3 runs 15 residues. Written as DNA, the CDR3 is TGTGCCAGCAGCTTAGCCCCCGTGACTAGCGATGAGCAGTTCTTC. Protein product: CASSLAPVTSDEQFF.

The chain couples TRBV2 to TRBJ1-5, with D perhaps matching TRBD1 (6 bases). The germline V gene has CDR1 SNHLY and CDR2 FYNNEI. The CDR3 spans 14 residues. Trimming shortened V by 2 bases and J by 6 bases, and 11 bases separated the two germline ends. The CDR3 loop is CASSELQGIQPQHF. The CDR3 DNA is TGTGCCAGCAGTGAATTGCAGGGGATTCAGCCCCAGCATTTT.

The chain uses TRBV19 and TRBJ2-1; 10 bases match TRBD2. Looked up from germline, CDR1 is LNHDA and CDR2 is SQIVND (reference sequence). The CDR3 covers 14 residues. V shed 2 bases, J shed 10 bases, and the junction held 5 bases outside the gene matches. The CDR3 loop reads CASSIKRGGSEQFF. CDR3 nucleotides: TGTGCCAGTAGTATAAAGCGGGGGGGCTCGGAGCAGTTCTTC.

This chain uses TRBV5-1 with TRBJ2-3, with 8 bases that match TRBD2. The CDR3 consists of 15 residues. CDR1 and CDR2 (germline): SGHRS, YFSETQ. Trimming removed 4 bases from V and 3 bases from J; junction bases left unmatched: 7. CDR3 sequence reads: CASSTQTSATDTQYF. The CDR3 DNA sequence: TGCGCCAGCAGCACGCAGACTAGCGCGACAGATACGCAGTATTTT.

The V call is TRBV16, the J call TRBJ1-2; no firm D call. The length of the CDR3 is 14 residues. V was trimmed by 2 bases and J by 8 bases, leaving 15 bases between them. Germline V gene data show CDR1 as KGHSY and CDR2 as FQNENV. The CDR3 region has the DNA TGTGCCAGCAGCCAAGGCAGAAAGGACTTCGGCTACACCTTC. Its protein is CASSQGRKDFGYTF.

The chain carries TRBV9 and TRBJ2-7, with 8 nucleotides matching TRBD2. This CDR3 contains 17 residues. Germline V gene lookup returns CDR1 SGDLS and CDR2 YYNGEE. V lost 4 bases to trimming and J lost 6 bases; unmatched junction nucleotides: 18. This CDR3 is CASSPSGRGREDTEQYF. The DNA for the CDR3 is TGTGCCAGCAGCCCATCGGGTCGGGGGCGGGAGGACACCGAGCAGTACTTC.

V usage is TRBV21-1 and J usage is TRBJ1-5; TRBD1 is taken as the D call from the table, unchecked against the DNA. TRBV21-1 is a pseudogene segment. The CDR3 contains 17 residues. CDR3 in DNA: TGTGCCAGCAGCAAAGAGACAGGGGGGGATAGCAATCAGCCCCAGCATTTT. Its translation is CASSKETGGDSNQPQHF.

CDR3 coding DNA: TGCGCCATTTCGGGACAGGCTACTTACGAGCAGTACTTC. The encoded protein is CAISGQATYEQYF. The chain has TRBV10-2 and TRBJ2-7; 8 nucleotides align to TRBD1. The CDR3 is 13 amino acids. V trimming: 10 bases; J trimming: 4 bases; junction bases outside the gene matches: 9. Per the germline V gene, CDR1 is WSHSY and CDR2 is SAAADI.

The genes are TRBV30 and TRBJ2-2, with D maybe TRBD2 (5 bases). The germline V gene has CDR1 GTSNPN and CDR2 SVGIG (reference sequence). The V gene lost 5 bases and the J gene lost 4 bases, with 11 bases spanning the gap. The CDR3 extends over 13 amino acids. CDR3 region: CAWGREGTGELFF. As DNA, the CDR3 is TGTGCCTGGGGCCGGGAAGGCACCGGGGAGCTGTTTTTT.

This clone came up once. V and J are TRBV5-1 and TRBJ2-6; the match to TRBD1 covers 9 bases. This CDR3 has 16 amino acids. V was pared by 4 bases and J by 4 bases, with 6 bases of the junction left unmatched. Looked up from germline, CDR1 is SGHRS and CDR2 is YFSETQ. The CDR3 is CASSENRGPGANVLTF. The CDR3 nucleotides are TGCGCCAGCAGCGAAAACAGGGGGCCCGGGGCCAACGTCCTGACTTTC. The full variable domain, in which reference TRBV5-1 and TRBJ2-6 provide the parts outside the CDR3, is KAGVTQTPRYLIKTRGQQVTLSCSPISGHRSVSWYQQTPGQGLQFLFEYFSETQRNKGNFPGRFSGRQFSNSRSEMNVSTLELGDSALYLCASSENRGPGANVLTFGAGSRLTVL.

V is TRBV27 and J is TRBJ2-5; D might be TRBD1 (5 bases). The J call may be wrong; the DNA end is better matched by TRBJ2-7. The CDR3 is 17 residues long. In germline, CDR1 is MNHEY, CDR2 SMNVEV (reference sequence). CDR3 residues: CASSSQPTVSAPYEQYF. The CDR3 DNA reads as TGTGCCAGCAGTTCGCAACCGACAGTCTCCGCTCCCTACGAGCAGTACTTC.

The gene calls are TRBV28 and TRBJ1-4, with D unresolved. Trimming left V 5 bases short and J 10 bases short, with 11 bases between. The CDR3 covers 12 residues. Germline V gene sequence: CDR1 MDHEN, CDR2 SYDVKM. DNA for the CDR3: TGTGCCAGCAGTACGGGGTTTGTAAAACTGTTTTTT. Its protein product is CASSTGFVKLFF.

This clone was counted a single time. The chain combines TRBV5-1 with TRBJ1-2, with 12 positions matching TRBD1. The CDR3 sequence is 18 residues long. The V gene end was trimmed by 3 bases and the J gene end by 3 bases; junction bases not matched to a gene: 12. The V gene's germline CDR1 is SGHRS and CDR2 YFSETQ. This CDR3 reads CASSSTGTGGVGHYGYTF. The CDR3 DNA sequence: TGCGCCAGCAGCTCGACCGGGACAGGGGGCGTTGGGCACTATGGCTACACCTTC.

The rearrangement uses TRBV2 and TRBJ2-3, with D maybe TRBD2 (6 bases). This CDR3 has 15 amino acids. Trimming pared 7 bases from V and 1 base from J, leaving 15 bases between. CDR1 is SNHLY and CDR2 is FYNNEI in the germline V gene. The CDR3 sequence is CASKGLKDRTDTQYF. The CDR3 coding sequence is TGTGCCAGCAAGGGACTCAAAGATCGCACAGATACGCAGTATTTT.